These 30 T cell receptor beta chains originate from one sample sequenced in a study of shared clonotypes between healthy human individuals. Method: immunoSEQ multiplex PCR; TCRdb's copy keeps in-frame clones and lacks some. The sample contains about a million clones, roughly 77% of which appear only once. The material sequenced was memory CD4+ T cells from PBMCs. Subset: CD45RA-negative fraction. The receptors shown here come from a man between 18 and 35 years old in good health. Some clones in this sample may be carry-over from other donors' samples.

The gene calls are TRBV7-2 and TRBJ2-1, with D possibly matching TRBD2 (6 bases). Germline V gives CDR1 SGHTA, CDR2 FQGNSA. The CDR3 runs to 14 residues. V was clipped by 5 bases and J by 0 bases, with 8 bases between them. The CDR3 DNA follows: TGTGCCAGCAGCCCCGGGAGCTCCTACAATGAGCAGTTCTTC. Translation gives CASSPGSSYNEQFF.

This clone was detected only once. This chain joins TRBV7-6 and TRBJ2-2, with D possibly matching TRBD2 (5 bases). Trimming cost V 0 bases and J 6 bases, with 8 bases left between them. This CDR3 has 14 amino acids. The germline V gene has CDR1 SGHVS and CDR2 FNYEAQ. The CDR3 region is CASSLAVEAGELFF. CDR3 nucleotides: TGTGCCAGCAGCTTAGCGGTGGAGGCCGGGGAGCTGTTTTTT.

This chain uses TRBV11-3 with TRBJ2-7; D unresolved. Deletions cut 5 bases from V and 2 bases from J, with 19 bases between. The CDR3 loop spans 16 amino acids. Germline V gene sequence: CDR1 SGHNT, CDR2 YENEEA. CDR3 residues: CASSLGGSEITYEQYF. CDR3 nucleotide sequence: TGTGCCAGCAGCCTAGGCGGAAGCGAGATAACCTACGAGCAGTACTTC.

V is TRBV16 and J is TRBJ2-5, with TRBD2 matching 7 bases. The V segment lost 0 bases and the J segment 5 bases; nucleotides outside the gene matches: 3. The CDR3 is 14 residues long. From germline, CDR1 is KGHSY and CDR2 FQNENV. CDR3: CASSQSAGGETQYF. CDR3 nucleotide sequence: TGTGCCAGCAGCCAATCTGCCGGGGGGGAGACCCAGTACTTC.

This chain joins TRBV19 and TRBJ1-1; D is unclear. Deletions cut 0 bases from V and 1 base from J, with 12 bases between. CDR3 length equals 16 residues. The germline CDR1 and CDR2 sequences are LNHDA and SQIVND (reference sequence). The CDR3 loop is CASSIDGWQANTEAFF. Here the CDR3 DNA reads TGTGCCAGTAGTATAGATGGGTGGCAGGCGAACACTGAAGCTTTCTTT.

The chain links TRBV7-2 to TRBJ2-5; D call uncertain. The CDR3 has 12 amino acids. V shed 5 bases and J shed 4 bases, with 8 bases lying between them. Per germline, CDR1 SGHTA and CDR2 FQGNSA. DNA for the CDR3: TGTGCCAGCAGCCCGGTAGGAGAGACCCAGTACTTC. It translates to CASSPVGETQYF.

V gene TRBV28 combines with J gene TRBJ2-3, with D unclear. The CDR3 is 14 amino acids. Per the germline V gene, CDR1 is MDHEN and CDR2 is SYDVKM. Trimming took off 5 bases at V and 2 bases at J, with 11 bases between the two ends. The CDR3 region has the DNA TGTGCCAGCAGTCCCGGAGAAACCACAGATACGCAGTATTTT. This codes for CASSPGETTDTQYF.

The chain uses TRBV5-1 and TRBJ1-3; D is unclear. The CDR3 spans 15 residues. Trimming took 4 bases from V and 2 from J, leaving 13 bases between them. Per germline, CDR1 SGHRS and CDR2 YFSETQ. This CDR3 reads CASSPSASTGNTIYF. The DNA for the CDR3 is TGCGCCAGCAGCCCGTCGGCCTCGACTGGAAACACCATATATTTT.

V is TRBV9 and J is TRBJ2-3; 7 bases align to TRBD2. Germline lookup yields CDR1 SGDLS and CDR2 YYNGEE. The CDR3 is made up of 16 amino acids. The V segment lost 1 base and the J segment 1 base; nucleotides outside the gene matches: 6. The CDR3: CASSVLSLAGTDTQYF. In DNA, the CDR3 is TGTGCCAGCAGCGTATTATCCCTAGCGGGCACAGATACGCAGTATTTT.

The chain carries TRBV5-6 and TRBJ1-4; D ambiguous. Trimming took 5 bases from V and 3 from J, leaving 8 bases between them. The CDR3 has 13 residues. The germline CDR1 and CDR2 sequences are SGHDT and YYEEEE. The CDR3 spells CASRSRANEKLFF. In DNA form, the CDR3 reads TGTGCCAGCAGATCCAGAGCTAATGAAAAACTGTTTTTT.

A few counts support this clone. This CDR3 is also generated by other DNA sequences in the sample. The V call is TRBV6-5, the J call TRBJ1-1, with 7 positions matching TRBD1. CDR1 and CDR2 (germline): MNHEY, SVGAGI. CDR3 size: 14 residues. V lost 6 bases and J lost 1; bases outside the gene matches: 5. In DNA, the CDR3 is TGTGCCAGCAGATCCGGACAGGCGAACACTGAAGCTTTCTTT. Its translation: CASRSGQANTEAFF.

The chain links TRBV19 to TRBJ1-4; maybe TRBD1 (6 bases). The CDR3 covers 17 residues. Trimming left V 6 bases short and J 4 bases short, with 21 bases between. CDR1 is LNHDA and CDR2 is SQIVND in the germline V gene (reference sequence). CDR3 amino acids: CASSPGAGAALNEKLFF. In DNA form, the CDR3 reads TGTGCCAGTAGCCCTGGGGCAGGGGCCGCCCTTAATGAAAAACTGTTTTTT. The variable domain in full, completed from reference TRBV19 and TRBJ1-4, reads DGGITQSPKYLFRKEGQNVTLSCEQNLNHDAMYWYRQDPGQGLRLIYYSQIVNDFQKGDIAEGYSVSREKKESFPLTVTSAQKNPTAFYLCASSPGAGAALNEKLFFGSGTQLSVL.

This chain uses TRBV18 with TRBJ2-2, with D maybe TRBD2 (6 bases). The CDR3 sequence is 15 residues long. CDR1 KGHSH and CDR2 LQKENI come from the germline V gene. V gave up 3 bases and J gave up 7 bases, with 15 bases separating them. Here the CDR3 DNA reads TGTGCCAGCTCACCTCTGCTAGCGTTAAGCGGGGAGCTGTTTTTT. Translated: CASSPLLALSGELFF.

V and J are TRBV5-1 and TRBJ1-2; TRBD1 matches 7 bases. The CDR3 runs 13 residues. Unmatched junction bases numbered 9, after V lost 5 bases and J lost 8 bases. Germline V lookup: CDR1 SGHRS, CDR2 YFSETQ. The CDR3 protein is CASSIGGDRGYTF. The CDR3 DNA reads as TGCGCCAGCAGTATAGGGGGCGATCGGGGCTACACCTTC.

The chain uses TRBV19 and TRBJ2-7, with TRBD2 identical over 13 bases. The CDR3 spans 15 residues. Germline V gene lookup returns CDR1 LNHDA and CDR2 SQIVND (reference sequence). After removal of 4 bases from V and 2 bases from J, the junction contained 2 bases not matched to a gene. In DNA, the CDR3 is TGTGCCAGTAGTAAACTAGCGGGAGGGGCCTACGAGCAGTACTTC. This codes for CASSKLAGGAYEQYF.

The V gene is TRBV2, the J gene TRBJ2-5; 10 positions agree with TRBD2. Germline V gene data show CDR1 as SNHLY and CDR2 as FYNNEI. Unmatched junction bases numbered 11, after V lost 6 bases and J lost 7 bases. This CDR3 contains 15 residues. Here the CDR3 DNA reads TGTGCCAGCAGCCCCATGACTAGCGGGCCGGGGACCCAGTACTTC. This encodes CASSPMTSGPGTQYF.

V is TRBV27 and J is TRBJ1-4; maybe TRBD1 (5 bases). Deletions cut 6 bases from V and 5 bases from J, with 19 bases between. The CDR3 covers 16 residues. Germline values: CDR1 MNHEY, CDR2 SMNVEV (reference sequence). As DNA, the CDR3 is TGTGCCAGCAGGGAAAGAGCTGGGACCGAGAATGAAAAACTGTTTTTT. Encoded protein: CASRERAGTENEKLFF. The whole variable domain, remainder taken from reference TRBV27 and TRBJ1-4, is EAQVTQNPRYLITVTGKKLTVTCSQNMNHEYMSWYRQDPGLGLRQIYYSMNVEVTDKGDVPEGYKVSRKEKRNFPLILESPSPNQTSLYFCASRERAGTENEKLFFGSGTQLSVL.

The V call is TRBV30, the J call TRBJ2-3, with 7 positions matching TRBD2. J was trimmed by 5 bases and V by 2 bases; bases with no gene match: 13. The CDR3 has 16 residues. The germline V gene encodes CDR1 GTSNPN and CDR2 SVGIG (reference sequence). The CDR3 loop reads CAWSPYGSSGVDTQYF. The CDR3 DNA sequence: TGTGCCTGGAGTCCCTACGGCTCCAGCGGGGTAGATACGCAGTATTTT.

This CDR3 reads CASSQRLEGEQFF. CDR3 nucleotide sequence: TGTGCCAGCAGCCAGCGCCTGGAAGGTGAGCAGTTCTTC. The chain employs TRBV14 and TRBJ2-1; D not resolved. V was pared by 3 bases and J by 9 bases, with 12 bases between. Germline lookup yields CDR1 SGHDN and CDR2 FVKESK. The CDR3 consists of 13 residues.

V is TRBV11-2 and J is TRBJ1-2; no clear D. The CDR3 spans 15 residues. Per germline, CDR1 SGHAT and CDR2 FQNNGV. Trimming cost V 2 bases and J 4 bases, with 14 bases left between them. This CDR3 is CASSLSAAAFYGYTF. CDR3 DNA: TGTGCCAGCAGCTTATCGGCGGCCGCTTTCTATGGCTACACCTTC. The variable domain in full, with the rest retrieved from reference TRBV11-2 and TRBJ1-2, is EAGVAQSPRYKIIEKRQSVAFWCNPISGHATLYWYQQILGQGPKLLIQFQNNGVVDDSQLPKDRFSAERLKGVDSTLKIQPAKLEDSAVYLCASSLSAAAFYGYTFGSGTRLTVV.

This clone has more than one count but fewer than ten. The chain recombines TRBV5-4 with TRBJ2-1; D call uncertain. This CDR3 has 12 amino acids. In germline, CDR1 is SGHNT, CDR2 YYREEE (reference sequence). Trimming shortened V by 0 bases and J by 7 bases, and 5 bases separated the two germline ends. CDR3 in DNA: TGTGCCAGCAGCTTGGCTTTTAATGAGCAGTTCTTC. It specifies CASSLAFNEQFF.

The rearrangement uses TRBV4-2 and TRBJ1-1; D not resolved. Germline lookup yields CDR1 LGHNA and CDR2 YNFKEQ. Trimming took 0 bases from V and 1 from J, leaving 3 bases between them. CDR3 length equals 13 residues. CDR3 sequence: CASSQDTNTEAFF. The CDR3 DNA is TGTGCCAGCAGCCAAGACACGAACACTGAAGCTTTCTTT.

J is TRBJ2-2 and V is TRBV28, with D perhaps assigned TRBD1 or TRBD2 (5 bases each). Germline CDR1 and CDR2: MDHEN and SYDVKM. Between the trimmed V and J ends, which lost 5 bases and 0 bases, there was a span of 10 bases. The CDR3 contains 15 residues. Written as DNA, the CDR3 is TGTGCCAGCAGTCTTCCGGGGCCGAACACCGGGGAGCTGTTTTTT. Protein sequence: CASSLPGPNTGELFF.

This chain joins TRBV5-1 and TRBJ1-4; perhaps TRBD1 as D (5 bases). Germline V gene lookup returns CDR1 SGHRS and CDR2 YFSETQ. The germline V and J ends were trimmed by 4 bases and 0 bases, with 13 bases remaining between them. The CDR3 spans 16 residues. The CDR3 DNA follows: TGCGCCAGCAGCATCCGGGACCTGACAACTAATGAAAAACTGTTTTTT. Amino acids: CASSIRDLTTNEKLFF. Filled out from reference TRBV5-1 and TRBJ1-4, the complete variable domain reads KAGVTQTPRYLIKTRGQQVTLSCSPISGHRSVSWYQQTPGQGLQFLFEYFSETQRNKGNFPGRFSGRQFSNSRSEMNVSTLELGDSALYLCASSIRDLTTNEKLFFGSGTQLSVL.

Regarding this clone: The junction and the germline gene differ at one end; a read error may be behind it. The chain links TRBV15 to TRBJ2-7; D is unresolved. The germline V gene has CDR1 LNHNV and CDR2 YYDKDF (reference sequence). The CDR3 has 13 residues. CDR3 coding DNA: TGTGCCCCCAGCTCCCGCCTTTCCTACGAGCAGTACTTC. Protein product: CAPSSRLSYEQYF.

The CDR3 DNA reads TGTGCCAGAAGCTTGGCCCCAGAACCGTACCAAGAGACCCAGTACTTC. This sequence encodes CARSLAPEPYQETQYF. The V call is TRBV5-3, the J call TRBJ2-5; D unresolved. TRBV5-3 has ORF status, its function being uncertain. The CDR3 has 16 residues. V lost 0 bases and J lost 0, with 12 bases in between.

CDR3 DNA sequence: TGTGCCAGCAGTTTGCAGGGTTCCCAGGCCGGGGAGCTGTTTTTT. This translates into CASSLQGSQAGELFF. The chain links TRBV28 to TRBJ2-2, with D possibly TRBD1 on 5 matching bases. The CDR3 consists of 15 residues. The germline V and J ends were trimmed by 3 bases and 6 bases, with 14 bases remaining between them. The germline V gene has CDR1 MDHEN and CDR2 SYDVKM.

The rearrangement links TRBV7-2 to TRBJ2-3; 7 nucleotides line up with TRBD2. Germline CDR1 and CDR2: SGHTA and FQGNSA. V was pared by 1 base and J by 3 bases, with 10 bases of the junction left unmatched. This CDR3 contains 17 residues. The CDR3 DNA follows: TGTGCCAGCAGCTTAGAACCTTGGGCGGGAGCTACAGATACGCAGTATTTT. Encoded protein: CASSLEPWAGATDTQYF.

V gene TRBV9 combines with J gene TRBJ2-7, with D possibly TRBD1 on 5 matching bases. Deletions cut 4 bases from V and 4 bases from J, with 18 bases between. The germline gives CDR1 SGDLS, CDR2 YYNGEE. The CDR3 has 15 residues. CDR3 protein: CASSTATGPYYEQYF. CDR3 in DNA: TGTGCCAGCAGCACAGCCACAGGACCCTATTACGAGCAGTACTTC.

The rearrangement uses TRBV28 and TRBJ1-5; 10 positions agree with TRBD1. V was pared by 5 bases and J by 5 bases, with 9 bases of the junction left unmatched. Germline CDR1 is MDHEN and CDR2 is SYDVKM. The CDR3 loop spans 16 amino acids. CDR3 DNA: TGTGCCAGCAGTCAAGCCGGGACAGGGGAGTATCAGCCCCAGCATTTT. Its translation: CASSQAGTGEYQPQHF.